The source of this T cell receptor (beta chain) is a study of shared clonotypes between healthy human individuals (dated by TCRdb to the early 2020s). Context from the whole study: A couple of women and three men aged 18 to 49 years were included in the cohort. For each donor, CD4 naive and CD4 memory were each given three plates, CD8 naive was given two plates, and CD8 memory was given one plate. To estimate repertoire size and how much clonotypes are shared between individuals, the study performed deep sequencing of blood TCR repertoires from roughly five healthy adults. To increase sequencing depth and limit assay-specific biases, different laboratories used diverse techniques to prepare libraries and sequence TCR repertoires. Between about 0.94 and 8.9 billion PBMCs per donor were obtained by leukapheresis.

Of note for this clone: What this receptor recognizes is not known. No base-level quality is on record; no much larger clone is a single base apart.

The full study reports these points: Sampling was restricted to blood, and TCR repertoires in tissues likely differ from the TCR repertoires found in blood. Larger estimated clonotype richness was generally found for naive subsets than for memory subsets. About 4.5% of naive CD4, around 4% of naive CD8, approximately 2% of memory CD4, and over 0.35% of memory CD8 clonotypes were shared across several donors. Pairwise subsampling indicated that sequencing depth was expected to affect the degree of clonotype sharing among donors. Compared with non-shared clonotypes, clonotypes shared by all four sorted-subset donors had higher generation probabilities. Because the study included only a small number of donors, the genetic and exposure-history diversity represented was limited. Rarefaction of sorted-subset datasets indicated incomplete sequencing despite the large sequencing depth.

Using the deep immunoSEQ assay, multiplex PCR amplified TCR CDR3 regions from genomic DNA. Extracted genomic DNA from each cell subset was spread evenly across all wells of several immunoSEQ 96-well plates, with each plate serving as a replicate. For sorted subsets, each replicate PCR was loaded with about 0.2 ug genomic DNA, equivalent to roughly 30,000 T cell genomes. Purified libraries were measured with a Qubit 3.0 fluorometer, size-checked on a Bioanalyzer 2100, and measured again with the KAPA Library Quantification kit. Each immunoSEQ 96-well plate was sequenced on its own single-read 150-cycle Illumina NextSeq 550 flow cell. The authors processed their data as follows. The immunoSEQ output contained only junctional sequences without quality scores, so filtering could not match that applied to full-length reads. Sequences were annotated with PyIR, a Python wrapper for IgBLAST v1.9, using IMGT germline references to assign V/J genes and CDR3. Reads with weak V/J assignments (E-value above 1e-6), missing CDR3, stop codons, out-of-frame junctions, or ambiguous translated residues were removed. V3J clonotypes were defined by identical inferred V gene, J gene, and CDR3 amino acid sequence. To compute the percentage overlap between repertoires, the number of shared unique clonotypes was divided by the size of the smaller repertoire. Richness of each repertoire was evaluated using RTK rarefaction, the Chao1 estimator, and Recon v2.1 estimates of unobserved clonotypes. Generation probabilities for all TCRbeta clonotypes obtained by the gDNA method from a handful of donors were computed using OLGA. Drawn from immuneACCESS, this table holds only the in-frame rearrangements with V and J called that TCRdb kept. Clones are partly lost; checked studies trace under half to an unresolved V gene and leave the rest unexplained. That table supplies the V and J calls and clone size; D and trimming were determined from the DNA. For this sample the table gives some 1,100,000 clones, of which around three quarters were detected only once. The ten largest clones represent more than 0.5% of the sample.

Donors were healthy HIV-negative adults with no recently reported acute infections or vaccinations. All donors were Caucasian adults living in Nashville, Tennessee, USA. CD4+ T cells were enriched through magnetic negative selection, after which naive cells were positively selected on CD45RA and the remaining negative fraction served as the memory subset. Blood was collected by leukapheresis, and PBMCs were isolated by Ficoll-Histopaque density gradient centrifugation and then cryopreserved in liquid nitrogen vapor phase. Analytical flow cytometry was used to check the purity and quantity of each magnetically sorted T cell population. Genomic DNA was isolated from every sorted fraction and measured by UV absorbance on a Nanodrop 2000c. Sequences LNHDA (CDR1) and SQIVND (CDR2) are obtained from the germline V gene (reference sequence). The CDR3 goes from the cysteine to the phenylalanine over 15 residues. Solely the CDR3 DNA is kept, with 45 bases framed from the first base. Trimmed from V: 9 bases; trimmed from J: 1 base; junction bases lacking a gene match: 6.

The V and J genes are TRBV19 and TRBJ2-2, with TRBD1 matching 9 junction bases. The specimen was memory CD4+ T cells from PBMCs. The sample's cell subset or site label, decoded: CD45RA-negative fraction. The clonotype was recovered from a man aged 18 to 35 in good health. Some clones in this sample may be carry-over from other donors' samples. The CDR3 loop reads CASRGQGLNTGELFF. Here is the DNA: TGTGCCAGCCGTGGACAGGGGCTGAACACCGGGGAGCTGTTTTTT.